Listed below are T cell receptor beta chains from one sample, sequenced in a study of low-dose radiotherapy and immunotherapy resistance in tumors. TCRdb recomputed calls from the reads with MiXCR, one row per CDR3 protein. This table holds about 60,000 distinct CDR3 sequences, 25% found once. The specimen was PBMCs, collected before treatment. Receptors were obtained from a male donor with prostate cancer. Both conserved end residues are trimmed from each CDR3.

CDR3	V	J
ASSYRDNYEQY	TRBV6-1	TRBJ2-7
ASSSKGRAYNSPLH	TRBV7-2	TRBJ1-6
ASSSPGQSSYNSPLH	TRBV7-6	TRBJ1-6
ASSQDPGDLTYNEQF	TRBV4-2	TRBJ2-1
SVDGGVNTEAF	TRBV29-1	TRBJ1-1
ASSYKVGRGNTEAF	TRBV5-1	TRBJ1-1
ASRKGAAGYT	TRBV27	TRBJ1-2
ASSPRDGAYNEQF	TRBV10-2	TRBJ2-1
ASSFITGTNGDEQF	TRBV5-1	TRBJ2-1
ASSPRDLREQY	TRBV9	TRBJ2-7
SASGAYNEQF	TRBV20-1	TRBJ2-1
ASSYDRARKNIQY	TRBV6-2/TRBV6-3	TRBJ2-4
ASSVGVGYNEQF	TRBV12-3/TRBV12-4	TRBJ2-1
AIGEFTDTQY	TRBV10-3	TRBJ2-3
ASSTDRGPQNIQY	TRBV5-1	TRBJ2-4
ASRGQPEAF	TRBV28	TRBJ1-1
ASSREGPGGTGELFF	TRBV6-6	TRBJ2-2
ASSEGSGELF	TRBV25-1	TRBJ2-2
ASTEIWGTGVYEQY	TRBV19	TRBJ2-7
ASRGQGGYNEQF	TRBV28	TRBJ2-1
ASSLGPAETQY	TRBV7-6	TRBJ2-5
ASSKNGYNEQF	TRBV6-2/TRBV6-3	TRBJ2-1
ASSGPGGSVAEAF	TRBV2	TRBJ1-1
SALGGVYEQY	TRBV20-1	TRBJ2-7
ASSVAMGALRFTDTQY	TRBV9	TRBJ2-3
ASSLRDREGEQY	TRBV5-4	TRBJ2-7